Detailed here is one T cell receptor (beta chain). Its specificity is not known. Every TCR beta cDNA library bore unique molecular identifiers. MiXCR was run by TCRdb on the PCR reads, yielding one entry per CDR3 protein. The repertoire holds 650,000 to 850,000 distinct CDR3 sequences, with roughly 58% as singletons. This sample stems from a study of post-analysis software for immune sequencing data. V lost 3 bases and J lost 7; bases outside the gene matches: 13. The CDR3 is 17 amino acids. Study-level points and caveats: When compared against controls, multiple sclerosis patients showed significantly lower normalized Chao1 diversity. In patients, TRBV5-6, TRBV5-1 and TRBV20-1 belonged to four or five TRBV segments found more frequently than in controls.

The sequencing input was blood. The V call is TRBV12-3 or TRBV12-4, the J call TRBJ2-1; 9 positions match TRBD1. The source of this sequence is a girl aged 5-17 years with multiple sclerosis. CDR3 region: CASSLSVGGQGGNEQFF. The CDR3 DNA reads as TGTGCCAGCAGTTTGTCGGTTGGGGGACAGGGAGGAAATGAGCAGTTCTTC.